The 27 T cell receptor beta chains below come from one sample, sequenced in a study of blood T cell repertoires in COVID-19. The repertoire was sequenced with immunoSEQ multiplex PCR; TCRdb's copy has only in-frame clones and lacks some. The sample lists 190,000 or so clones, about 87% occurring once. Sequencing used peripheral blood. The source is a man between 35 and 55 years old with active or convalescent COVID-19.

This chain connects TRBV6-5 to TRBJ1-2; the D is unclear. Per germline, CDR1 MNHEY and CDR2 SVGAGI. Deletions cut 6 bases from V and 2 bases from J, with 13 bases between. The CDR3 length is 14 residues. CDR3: CASSYGSGNYGYTF. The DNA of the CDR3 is TGTGCCAGCAGCTACGGGTCCGGGAACTATGGCTACACCTTC.

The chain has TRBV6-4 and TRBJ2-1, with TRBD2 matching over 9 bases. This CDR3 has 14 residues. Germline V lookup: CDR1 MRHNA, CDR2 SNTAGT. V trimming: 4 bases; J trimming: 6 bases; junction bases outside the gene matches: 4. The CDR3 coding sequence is TGTGCCAGCAGTGTTTCTAGCGGGGCCAATGAGCAGTTCTTC. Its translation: CASSVSSGANEQFF.

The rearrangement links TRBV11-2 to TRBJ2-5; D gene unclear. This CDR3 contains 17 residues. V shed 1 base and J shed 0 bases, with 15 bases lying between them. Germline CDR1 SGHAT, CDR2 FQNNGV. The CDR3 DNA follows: TGTGCCAGCAGCTTAGCTATTCTCTCGGGTCACCAAGAGACCCAGTACTTC. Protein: CASSLAILSGHQETQYF.

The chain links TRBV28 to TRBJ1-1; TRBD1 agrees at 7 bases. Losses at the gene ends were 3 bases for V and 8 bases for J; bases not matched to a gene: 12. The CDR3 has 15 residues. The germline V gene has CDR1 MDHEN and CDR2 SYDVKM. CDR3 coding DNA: TGTGCCAGCAGTTTTAGACAGGGCCTACGCTCAGAAGCTTTCTTT. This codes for CASSFRQGLRSEAFF.

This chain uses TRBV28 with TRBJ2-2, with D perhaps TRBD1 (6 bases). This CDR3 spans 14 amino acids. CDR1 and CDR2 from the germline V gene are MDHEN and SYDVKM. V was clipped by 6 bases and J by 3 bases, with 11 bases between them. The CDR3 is CASSGQPYTGELFF. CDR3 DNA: TGTGCCAGCAGCGGACAGCCCTACACCGGGGAGCTGTTTTTT.

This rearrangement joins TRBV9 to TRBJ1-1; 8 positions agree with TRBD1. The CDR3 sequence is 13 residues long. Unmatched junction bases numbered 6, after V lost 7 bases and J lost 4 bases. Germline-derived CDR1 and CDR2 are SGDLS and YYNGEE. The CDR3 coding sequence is TGTGCCAGCGCATCGACAGGGGTCACTGAAGCTTTCTTT. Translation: CASASTGVTEAFF.

The DNA of the CDR3 is TGCGCCAGCAGCCGCAGGGGACAGGCGCCGACAGATACGCAGTATTTT. Translated, it gives CASSRRGQAPTDTQYF. V and J are TRBV4-3 and TRBJ2-3; 8 nucleotides agree with TRBD1. The V segment lost 4 bases and the J segment 3 bases; nucleotides outside the gene matches: 9. The CDR3 covers 16 residues. The germline V gene has CDR1 LGHNA and CDR2 YSLEER.

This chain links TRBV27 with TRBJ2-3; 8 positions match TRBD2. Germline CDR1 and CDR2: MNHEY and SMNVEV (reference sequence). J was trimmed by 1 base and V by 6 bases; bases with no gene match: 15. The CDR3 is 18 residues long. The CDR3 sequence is CASSFTWGGGLGTDTQYF. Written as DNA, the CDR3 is TGTGCCAGCAGCTTCACGTGGGGCGGGGGGCTGGGCACAGATACGCAGTATTTT.

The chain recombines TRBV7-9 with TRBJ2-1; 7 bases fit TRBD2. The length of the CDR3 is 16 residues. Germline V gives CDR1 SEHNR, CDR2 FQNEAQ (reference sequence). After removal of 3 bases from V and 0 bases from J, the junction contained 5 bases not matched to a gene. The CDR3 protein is CASSFSGVTSYNEQFF. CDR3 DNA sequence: TGTGCCAGCAGCTTCAGCGGGGTGACCTCCTACAATGAGCAGTTCTTC.

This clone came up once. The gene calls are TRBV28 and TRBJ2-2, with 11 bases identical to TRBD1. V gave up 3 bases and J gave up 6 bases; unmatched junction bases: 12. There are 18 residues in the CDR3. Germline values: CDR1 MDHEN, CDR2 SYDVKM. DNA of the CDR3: TGTGCCAGCAGTTTGGGCCCCCCGGGACAGGGGGTAGCCGGGGAGCTGTTTTTT. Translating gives CASSLGPPGQGVAGELFF.

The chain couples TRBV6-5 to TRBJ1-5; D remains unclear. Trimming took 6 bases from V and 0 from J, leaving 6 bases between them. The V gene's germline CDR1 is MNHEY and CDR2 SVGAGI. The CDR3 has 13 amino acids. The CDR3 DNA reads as TGTGCCAGCAGGGTCTATAGCAATCAGCCCCAGCATTTT. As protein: CASRVYSNQPQHF.

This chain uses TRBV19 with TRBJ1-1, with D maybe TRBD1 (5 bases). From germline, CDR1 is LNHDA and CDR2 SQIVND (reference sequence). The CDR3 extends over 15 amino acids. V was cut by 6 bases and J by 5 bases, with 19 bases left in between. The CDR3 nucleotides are TGTGCCAGTAGACCTCGGCGGGGGTTAGAGACTGAAGCTTTCTTT. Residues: CASRPRRGLETEAFF.

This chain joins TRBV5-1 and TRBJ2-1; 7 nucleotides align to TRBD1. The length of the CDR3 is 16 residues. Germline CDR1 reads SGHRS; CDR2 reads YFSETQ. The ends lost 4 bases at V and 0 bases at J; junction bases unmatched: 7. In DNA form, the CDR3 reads TGCGCCAGCAGCCCGATGACAGGGAGCTCCTACAATGAGCAGTTCTTC. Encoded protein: CASSPMTGSSYNEQFF.

CDR3 residues: CASSGRVNSPLHF. In nucleotides, the CDR3 is TGTGCCAGCAGTGGGCGGGTAAATTCACCCCTCCACTTT. The chain is built from TRBV25-1 and TRBJ1-6, with D unclear. The CDR3 contains 13 residues. Trimming removed 4 bases from V and 7 bases from J, with 8 bases in between. CDR1 is MGHDK and CDR2 is SYGVNS in the germline V gene. Together with reference TRBV25-1 and TRBJ1-6, the CDR3 gives the full variable domain: EADIYQTPRYLVIGTGKKITLECSQTMGHDKMYWYQQDPGMELHLIHYSYGVNSTEKGDLSSESTVSRIRTEHFPLTLESARPSHTSQYLCASSGRVNSPLHFGNGTRLTVT.

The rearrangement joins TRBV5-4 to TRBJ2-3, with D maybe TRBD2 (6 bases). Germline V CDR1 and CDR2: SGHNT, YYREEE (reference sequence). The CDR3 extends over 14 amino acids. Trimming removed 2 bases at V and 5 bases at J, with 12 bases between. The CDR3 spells CASSFRMEGDTQYF. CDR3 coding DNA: TGTGCCAGCAGCTTTAGAATGGAGGGAGATACGCAGTATTTT.

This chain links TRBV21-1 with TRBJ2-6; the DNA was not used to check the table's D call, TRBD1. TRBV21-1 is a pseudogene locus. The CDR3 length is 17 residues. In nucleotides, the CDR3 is TGTGCCAGCAGCAAAATCCGACAGATCTCTGGGGCCAACGTCCTGACTTTC. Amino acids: CASSKIRQISGANVLTF.

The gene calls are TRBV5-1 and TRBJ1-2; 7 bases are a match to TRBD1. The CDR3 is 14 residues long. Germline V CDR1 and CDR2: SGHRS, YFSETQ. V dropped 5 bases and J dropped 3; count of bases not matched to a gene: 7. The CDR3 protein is CASREQGSDYGYTF. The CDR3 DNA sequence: TGCGCCAGCAGAGAACAGGGGTCGGACTATGGCTACACCTTC.

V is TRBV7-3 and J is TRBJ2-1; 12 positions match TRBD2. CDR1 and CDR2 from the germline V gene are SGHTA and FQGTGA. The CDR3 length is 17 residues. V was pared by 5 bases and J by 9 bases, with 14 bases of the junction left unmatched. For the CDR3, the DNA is TGTGCCAGCAGCCATACCTCCCGGGCTAGCGGGGGGGCTGAGCAGTTCTTC. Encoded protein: CASSHTSRASGGAEQFF. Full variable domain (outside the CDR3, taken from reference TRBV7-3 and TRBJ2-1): GAGVSQTPSNKVTEKGKYVELRCDPISGHTALYWYRQSLGQGPEFLIYFQGTGAADDSGLPNDRFFAVRPEGSVSTLKIQRTERGDSAVYLCASSHTSRASGGAEQFFGPGTRLTVL.

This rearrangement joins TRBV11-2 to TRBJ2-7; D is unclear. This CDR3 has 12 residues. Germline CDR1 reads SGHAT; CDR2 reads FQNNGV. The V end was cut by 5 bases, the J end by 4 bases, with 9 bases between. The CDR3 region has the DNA TGTGCCAGCAGCGTTGGGCCTTACGAGCAGTACTTC. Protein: CASSVGPYEQYF.

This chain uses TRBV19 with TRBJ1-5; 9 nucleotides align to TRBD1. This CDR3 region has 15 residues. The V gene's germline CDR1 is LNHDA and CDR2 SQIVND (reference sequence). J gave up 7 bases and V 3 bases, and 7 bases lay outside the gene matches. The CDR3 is CASSMYRGQYQPQHF. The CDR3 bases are TGTGCCAGTAGTATGTACAGGGGGCAATACCAGCCCCAGCATTTT.

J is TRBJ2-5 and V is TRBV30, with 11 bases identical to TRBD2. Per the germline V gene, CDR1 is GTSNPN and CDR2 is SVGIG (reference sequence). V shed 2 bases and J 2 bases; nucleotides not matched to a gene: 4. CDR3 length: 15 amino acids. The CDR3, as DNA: TGTGCCTGGAGTCCGGGACTAGCGGAACAAGAGACCCAGTACTTC. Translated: CAWSPGLAEQETQYF.

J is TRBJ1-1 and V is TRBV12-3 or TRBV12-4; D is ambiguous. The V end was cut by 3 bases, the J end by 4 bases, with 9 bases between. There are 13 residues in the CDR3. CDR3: CASSLRAGTEAFF. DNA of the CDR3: TGTGCCAGCAGTTTGCGGGCGGGCACTGAAGCTTTCTTT.

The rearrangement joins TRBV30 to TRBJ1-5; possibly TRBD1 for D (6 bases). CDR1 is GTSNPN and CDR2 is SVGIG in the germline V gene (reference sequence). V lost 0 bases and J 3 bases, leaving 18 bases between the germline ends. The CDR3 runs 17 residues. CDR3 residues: CAWSVGRYRQDNQPQHF. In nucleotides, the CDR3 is TGTGCCTGGAGTGTAGGGCGGTACAGACAGGACAATCAGCCCCAGCATTTT.

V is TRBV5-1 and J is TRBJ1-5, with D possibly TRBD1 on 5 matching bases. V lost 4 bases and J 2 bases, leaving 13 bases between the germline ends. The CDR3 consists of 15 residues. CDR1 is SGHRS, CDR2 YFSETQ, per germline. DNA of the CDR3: TGCGCCAGCAGCCCTCAGGGCGGGGGCAATCAGCCCCAGCATTTT. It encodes CASSPQGGGNQPQHF.

The DNA for the CDR3 is TGTGCCAGCAGGGTGGGGCAGGGTCCTCACAATTCACCCCTCCACTTT. Translated: CASRVGQGPHNSPLHF. The chain employs TRBV28 and TRBJ1-6; the D gene is possibly TRBD1 (5 bases). Trimming removed 6 bases at V and 7 bases at J, with 19 bases between. In germline, CDR1 is MDHEN, CDR2 SYDVKM. The CDR3 consists of 16 residues.

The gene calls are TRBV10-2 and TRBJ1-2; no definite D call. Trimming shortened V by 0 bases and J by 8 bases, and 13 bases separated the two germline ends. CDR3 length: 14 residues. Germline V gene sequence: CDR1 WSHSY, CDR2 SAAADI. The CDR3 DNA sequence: TGCGCCAGCAGTGAGTCCCCAGTTGTCAGGGGCTACACCTTC. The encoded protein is CASSESPVVRGYTF.

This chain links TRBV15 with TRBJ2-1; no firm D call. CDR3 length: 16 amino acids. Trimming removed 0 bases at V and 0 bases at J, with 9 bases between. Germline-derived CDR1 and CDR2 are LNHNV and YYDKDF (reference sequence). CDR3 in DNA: TGTGCCACCAGCAGAGAGGCCCCTTTCTCCTACAATGAGCAGTTCTTC. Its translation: CATSREAPFSYNEQFF.